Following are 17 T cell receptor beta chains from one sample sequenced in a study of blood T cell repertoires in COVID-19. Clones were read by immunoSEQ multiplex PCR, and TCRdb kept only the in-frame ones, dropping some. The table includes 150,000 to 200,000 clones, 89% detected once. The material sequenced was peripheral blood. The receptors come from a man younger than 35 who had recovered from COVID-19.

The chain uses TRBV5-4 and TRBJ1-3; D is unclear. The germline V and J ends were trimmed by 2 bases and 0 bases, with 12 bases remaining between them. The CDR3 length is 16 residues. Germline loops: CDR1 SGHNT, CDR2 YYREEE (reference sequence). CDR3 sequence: CASSFVAVPSGNTIYF. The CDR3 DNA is TGTGCCAGCAGCTTTGTGGCGGTGCCCTCTGGAAACACCATATATTTT.

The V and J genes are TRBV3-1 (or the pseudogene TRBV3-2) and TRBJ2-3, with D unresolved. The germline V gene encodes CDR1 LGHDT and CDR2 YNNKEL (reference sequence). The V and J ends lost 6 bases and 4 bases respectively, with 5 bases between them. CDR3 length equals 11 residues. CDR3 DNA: TGTGCCAGCAGTTCTCCAGATACGCAGTATTTT. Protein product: CASSSPDTQYF.

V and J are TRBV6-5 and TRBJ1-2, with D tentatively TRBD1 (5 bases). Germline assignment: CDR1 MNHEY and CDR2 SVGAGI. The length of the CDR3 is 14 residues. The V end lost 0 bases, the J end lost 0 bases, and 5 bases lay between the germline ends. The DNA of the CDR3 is TGTGCCAGCAGTTACTCCAGGGCTAACTATGGCTACACCTTC. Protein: CASSYSRANYGYTF.

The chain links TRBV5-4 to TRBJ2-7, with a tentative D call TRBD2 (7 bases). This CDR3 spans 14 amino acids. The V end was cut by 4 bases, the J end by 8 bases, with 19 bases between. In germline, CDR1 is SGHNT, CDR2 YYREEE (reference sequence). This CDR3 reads CASSLGGGTSQQYF. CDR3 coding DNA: TGTGCCAGCAGCCTGGGGGGGGGCACCTCCCAGCAGTACTTC.

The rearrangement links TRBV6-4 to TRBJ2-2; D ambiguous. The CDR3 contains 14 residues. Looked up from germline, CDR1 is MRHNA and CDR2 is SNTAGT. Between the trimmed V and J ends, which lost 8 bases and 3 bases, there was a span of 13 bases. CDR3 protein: CASSPYLDTGELFF. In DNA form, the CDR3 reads TGTGCCAGCTCACCTTACTTAGACACCGGGGAGCTGTTTTTT.

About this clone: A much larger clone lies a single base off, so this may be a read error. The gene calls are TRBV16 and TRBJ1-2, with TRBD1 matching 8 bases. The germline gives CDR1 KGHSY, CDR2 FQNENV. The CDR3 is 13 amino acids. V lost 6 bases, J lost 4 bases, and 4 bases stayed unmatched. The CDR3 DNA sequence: TGTGCCAGCAGACCGGGACAGGTCTATGGCTACACCTTC. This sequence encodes CASRPGQVYGYTF.

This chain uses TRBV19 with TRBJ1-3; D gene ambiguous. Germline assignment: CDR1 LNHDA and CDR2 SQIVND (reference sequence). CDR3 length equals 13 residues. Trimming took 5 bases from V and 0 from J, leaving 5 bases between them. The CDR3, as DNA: TGTGCCAGTAGTTCCGGCTCTGGAAACACCATATATTTT. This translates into CASSSGSGNTIYF.

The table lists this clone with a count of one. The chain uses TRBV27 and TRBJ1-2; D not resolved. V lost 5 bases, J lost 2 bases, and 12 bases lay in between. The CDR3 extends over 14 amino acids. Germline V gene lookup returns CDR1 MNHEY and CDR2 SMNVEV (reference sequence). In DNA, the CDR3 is TGTGCCAGCAGTGCCACCCACTTAAACTATGGCTACACCTTC. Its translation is CASSATHLNYGYTF.

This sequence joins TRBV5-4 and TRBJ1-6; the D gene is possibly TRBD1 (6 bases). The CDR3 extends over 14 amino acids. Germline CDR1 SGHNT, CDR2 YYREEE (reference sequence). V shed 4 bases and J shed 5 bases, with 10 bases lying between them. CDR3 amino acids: CASSPGQNNSPLHF. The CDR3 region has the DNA TGTGCCAGCAGCCCGGGACAAAATAATTCACCCCTCCACTTT.

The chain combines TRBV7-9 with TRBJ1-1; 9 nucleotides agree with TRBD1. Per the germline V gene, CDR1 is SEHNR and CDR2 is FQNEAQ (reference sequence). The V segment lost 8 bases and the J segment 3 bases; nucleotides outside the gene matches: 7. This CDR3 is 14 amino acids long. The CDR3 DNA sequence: TGTGCCAGCGCGAGACAGGGGGTCGACACTGAAGCTTTCTTT. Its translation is CASARQGVDTEAFF.

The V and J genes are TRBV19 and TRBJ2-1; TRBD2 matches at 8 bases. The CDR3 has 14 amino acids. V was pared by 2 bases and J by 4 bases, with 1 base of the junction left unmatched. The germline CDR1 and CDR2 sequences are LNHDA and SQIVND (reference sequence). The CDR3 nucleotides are TGTGCCAGTAGTATAATAGCGGGATACAATGAGCAGTTCTTC. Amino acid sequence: CASSIIAGYNEQFF.

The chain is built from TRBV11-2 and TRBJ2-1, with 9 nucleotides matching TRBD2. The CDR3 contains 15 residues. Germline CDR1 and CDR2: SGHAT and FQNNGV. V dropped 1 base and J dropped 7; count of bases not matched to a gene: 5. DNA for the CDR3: TGTGCCAGCAGCTTAGTACTAGCGGGTTTTAATGAGCAGTTCTTC. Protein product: CASSLVLAGFNEQFF.

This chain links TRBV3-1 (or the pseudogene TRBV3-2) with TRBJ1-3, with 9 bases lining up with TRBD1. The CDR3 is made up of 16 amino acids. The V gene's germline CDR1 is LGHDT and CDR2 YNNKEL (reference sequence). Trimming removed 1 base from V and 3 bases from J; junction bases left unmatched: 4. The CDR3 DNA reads TGTGCCAGCAGCCAAGTGACAGGGGGAGGTGGAAACACCATATATTTT. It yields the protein CASSQVTGGGGNTIYF.

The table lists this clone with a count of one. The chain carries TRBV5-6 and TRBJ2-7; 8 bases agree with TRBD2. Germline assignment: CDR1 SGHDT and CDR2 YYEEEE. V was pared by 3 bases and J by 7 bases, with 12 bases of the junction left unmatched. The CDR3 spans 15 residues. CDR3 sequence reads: CASSSGGILTREQYF. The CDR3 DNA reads TGTGCCAGCAGCTCGGGGGGGATTCTCACCCGGGAGCAGTACTTC.

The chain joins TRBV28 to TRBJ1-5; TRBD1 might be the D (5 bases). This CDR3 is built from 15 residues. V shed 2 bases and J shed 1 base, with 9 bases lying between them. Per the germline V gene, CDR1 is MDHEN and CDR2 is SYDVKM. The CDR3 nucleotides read TGTGCCAGCAGTTTAGACAGTACCAGCAATCAGCCCCAGCATTTT. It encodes CASSLDSTSNQPQHF.

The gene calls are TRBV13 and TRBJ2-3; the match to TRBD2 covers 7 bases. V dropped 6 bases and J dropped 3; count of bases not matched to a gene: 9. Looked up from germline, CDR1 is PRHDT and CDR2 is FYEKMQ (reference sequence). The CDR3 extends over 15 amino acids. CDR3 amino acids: CASRFAGVGTDTQYF. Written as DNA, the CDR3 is TGTGCCAGCAGGTTTGCGGGAGTAGGGACAGATACGCAGTATTTT.

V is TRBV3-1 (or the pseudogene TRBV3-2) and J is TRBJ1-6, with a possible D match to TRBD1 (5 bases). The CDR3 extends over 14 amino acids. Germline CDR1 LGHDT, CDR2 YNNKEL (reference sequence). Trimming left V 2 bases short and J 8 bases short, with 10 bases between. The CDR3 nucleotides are TGTGCCAGCAGCCAATCCAGGGAGGATTCACCCCTCCACTTT. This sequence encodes CASSQSREDSPLHF.